This T cell receptor (beta chain) was captured by sequencing in a study of graft-versus-host responses after intestinal transplantation. Notes on the study in general: Researchers found peak circulating GvH clone levels linked to early post-transplant HvG declines.

V shed 6 bases, J shed 3 bases, and the junction held 8 bases outside the gene matches. The CDR3 is 14 amino acids. Germline assignment: CDR1 MNHEY and CDR2 SMNVEV (reference sequence). Remarks on this clone: The target antigen is unknown.

The data were produced by immunoSEQ multiplex PCR, yet TCRdb's version contains in-frame clones alone and is incomplete. The sample holds under 95,000 clones, roughly 90% seen once. The chain employs TRBV27 and TRBJ2-7; 7 nucleotides align to TRBD2. The sequencing here drew on unstimulated CD8+ T cells sorted from spleen or lymph node cells, taken before intestinal transplant. The receptor's source is a human donor who received an intestinal transplant. The CDR3 here is CASSTRAGFYEQYF. The CDR3 region has the DNA TGTGCCAGCAGCACCCGAGCGGGGTTCTACGAGCAGTACTTC.